The rows below give T cell receptor beta chains drawn from one sample of a study of blood T cells in healthy people across ages. Each CDR3 protein is one row after TCRdb ran MiXCR on the 5' RACE reads. The repertoire holds about 1.7 million distinct CDR3 sequences, with approximately 28% as singletons. The sequencing sample was made of blood. The receptors were gathered from a woman in her thirties in good health. Each CDR3 is given without its conserved first and last residue. Each record gives: V gene, J gene, D gene, CDR3 protein. D genes are given only for firm matches.

>TRBV27|TRBJ2-7|TRBD1
ASSPFPRQGIPYEQY
>TRBV6-5|TRBJ2-1|TRBD1
ASSYSGTVNEQF
>TRBV4-1|TRBJ2-5|TRBD1
ASSQTYLYRDREIETQY
>TRBV7-2|TRBJ2-3|-
ASSDRPGGDTQY
>TRBV28|TRBJ1-6|-
TSSLYNLPRSSPLH
>TRBV3-1|TRBJ2-1|TRBD1
ASSLPGQGAYNEQF
>TRBV5-1|TRBJ2-3|TRBD2
ASRAGTSGHHTQY
>TRBV12-3/TRBV12-4|TRBJ1-2|TRBD1
ASSLNRGGGYT
>TRBV11-2|TRBJ2-2|-
ASSPGGNVPGELF
>TRBV12-3/TRBV12-4|TRBJ1-2|-
ASSSSGVTSYGYT
>TRBV4-1|TRBJ2-5|TRBD2
ASSLTVRGGRETQY
>TRBV12-3/TRBV12-4|TRBJ2-1|TRBD2
ATGGGLSSYNEQF
>TRBV27|TRBJ2-3|-
ASRSQGSTDTQY
>TRBV5-1|TRBJ2-2|-
ASSFIGEANTGELF
>TRBV20-1|TRBJ1-5|-
SARDHGDDNQPQH
>TRBV4-3|TRBJ2-7|-
ASSQEVGSYLGGEQY
>TRBV20-1|TRBJ2-5|-
SAREGSQETQY
>TRBV11-2|-|TRBD2
ASRLARGGRAAGETQY
>TRBV12-3/TRBV12-4|TRBJ1-6|-
ASSFLAGSPLH
>TRBV29-1|TRBJ2-1|TRBD1
SVEGQGTGNEQF
>TRBV27|TRBJ1-2|TRBD1
ASRPLGQANYGYT
>TRBV12-3/TRBV12-4|TRBJ2-5|-
ASSLSWAETQY
>TRBV9|TRBJ2-7|-
ASSVDSSYEQY
>TRBV7-2|TRBJ2-1|TRBD2
ASSRGLAPTYNEQF
>TRBV11-2|TRBJ2-1|TRBD2
ASSLSWTSGRFNEQF
>TRBV4-3|TRBJ2-1|-
ASSQESTGGWDEQF
>TRBV20-1|TRBJ2-5|-
SARVQGGETQY
>TRBV28|TRBJ2-7|-
ASSSRSRGSYEQY
>TRBV15|TRBJ2-5|TRBD2
ATQGDSGGQETQY
>TRBV30|TRBJ2-6|TRBD2
AVTTGGAGANVLT
>TRBV30|TRBJ1-4|-
AWGLRPSEKLF
>TRBV10-1|TRBJ1-3|-
ASSVQGRLGNTIY
>TRBV11-2|TRBJ2-6|-
ASTNRAGGANVLT
>TRBV18|TRBJ2-3|-
ASSPTVSDTQY
>TRBV28|TRBJ1-2|TRBD1
ASSLGWDSVGYT
>TRBV29-1|TRBJ2-5|-
SADGGAGETQY
>TRBV10-3|TRBJ2-1|-
AISEFSDNEQF
>TRBV12-3/TRBV12-4|TRBJ2-7|-
ASSLTMYEQY
>TRBV29-1|TRBJ2-1|TRBD2
SVSGTSGRETQF
>TRBV4-3|TRBJ2-1|-
ASSQVRGLPNEQF
>TRBV29-1|TRBJ2-4|TRBD2
SVSTGTSGTEQY
>TRBV29-1|TRBJ2-7|-
SVEDGLSSYEQY
>TRBV4-2|-|TRBD1
ASSQGQGEQY
>TRBV5-1|TRBJ1-1|-
ASSPGGGAEGKAF